Sequencing of this T cell receptor beta chain was carried out in a study of cytomegalovirus exposure and HLA in healthy donors. The overall study: There were 85 million or so unique TCRs (from HLA-typed donors) in an early data release. Overall study results and limits: A list of 164 TCR beta chains associated with cytomegalovirus was given.

Germline values: CDR1 SGHTA, CDR2 FQGNSA. This CDR3 spans 16 amino acids. With V trimmed by 5 bases and J by 6 bases, 12 bases remained unmatched. Researchers ran the PCR with 60 Vbeta and 13 Jbeta primers. Assay: immunoSEQ multiplex PCR; the TCRdb copy retains only in-frame clones and omits some. The sample lists approximately 110,000 clones, approximately 72% occurring once. In regard to this clone: What it recognizes is unknown.

V usage is TRBV7-2 and J usage is TRBJ2-2; TRBD1 matches at 7 bases. The sequenced material came from PBMCs. The origin of this receptor is a man younger than 40 in good health and CMV-seronegative. The CDR3: CASSPLQGIISGELFF. CDR3 bases: TGTGCCAGCAGCCCTCTACAGGGGATAATTTCCGGGGAGCTGTTTTTT. Full variable domain (rest looked up from reference TRBV7-2 and TRBJ2-2): GAGVSQSPSNKVTEKGKDVELRCDPISGHTALYWYRQSLGQGLEFLIYFQGNSAPDKSGLPSDRFSAERTGGSVSTLTIQRTQQEDSAVYLCASSPLQGIISGELFFGEGSRLTVL.